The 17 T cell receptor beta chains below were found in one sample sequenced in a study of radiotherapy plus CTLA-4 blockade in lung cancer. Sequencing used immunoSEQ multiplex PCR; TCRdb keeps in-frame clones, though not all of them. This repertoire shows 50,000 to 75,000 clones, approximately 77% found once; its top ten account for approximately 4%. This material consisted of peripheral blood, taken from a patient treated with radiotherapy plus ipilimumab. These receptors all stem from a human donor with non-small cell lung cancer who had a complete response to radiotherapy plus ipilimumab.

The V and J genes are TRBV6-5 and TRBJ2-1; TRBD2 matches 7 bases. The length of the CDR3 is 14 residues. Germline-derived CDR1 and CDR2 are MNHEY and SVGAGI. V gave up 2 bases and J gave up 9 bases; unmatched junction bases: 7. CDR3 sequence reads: CASSYPAGAGEQFF. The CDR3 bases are TGTGCCAGCAGTTACCCTGCGGGAGCGGGTGAGCAGTTCTTC.

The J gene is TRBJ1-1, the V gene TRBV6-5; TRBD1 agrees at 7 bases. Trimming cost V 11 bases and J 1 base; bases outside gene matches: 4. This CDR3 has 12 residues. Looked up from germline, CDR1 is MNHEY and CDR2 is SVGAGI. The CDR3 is CAAGTANTEAFF. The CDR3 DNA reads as TGTGCCGCCGGGACAGCGAACACTGAAGCTTTCTTT.

The CDR3 DNA reads TGTGCCAGCAGCGTAGCGGGGAACACCGGGGAGCTGTTTTTT. This codes for CASSVAGNTGELFF. The gene calls are TRBV9 and TRBJ2-2; D is unresolved. Germline CDR1 is SGDLS and CDR2 is YYNGEE. Trimming cost V 0 bases and J 1 base, with 4 bases left between them. The CDR3 covers 14 residues.

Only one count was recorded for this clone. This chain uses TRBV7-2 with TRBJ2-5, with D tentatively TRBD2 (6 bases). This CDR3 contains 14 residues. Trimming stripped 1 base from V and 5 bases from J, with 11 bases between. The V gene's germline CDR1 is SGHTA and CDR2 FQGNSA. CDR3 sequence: CASSLDGGWETQYF. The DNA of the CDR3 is TGTGCCAGCAGCTTAGACGGGGGATGGGAGACCCAGTACTTC.

This chain's CDR3 is CASRARADTGELFF. In DNA, the CDR3 is TGTGCCAGCAGGGCCAGGGCCGACACCGGGGAGCTGTTTTTT. J is TRBJ2-2 and V is TRBV6-5; a weak D match, TRBD1 (5 bases). The CDR3 is 14 residues long. Trimming removed 6 bases at V and 3 bases at J, with 11 bases between. CDR1 and CDR2 (germline): MNHEY, SVGAGI.

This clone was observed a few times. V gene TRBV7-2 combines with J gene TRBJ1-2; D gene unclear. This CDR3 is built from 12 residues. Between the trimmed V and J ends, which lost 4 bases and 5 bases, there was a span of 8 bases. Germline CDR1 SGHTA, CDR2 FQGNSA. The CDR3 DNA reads TGTGCCAGCAGCTCCCACGGGTATGGCTACACCTTC. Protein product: CASSSHGYGYTF. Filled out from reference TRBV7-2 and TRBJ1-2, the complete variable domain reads GAGVSQSPSNKVTEKGKDVELRCDPISGHTALYWYRQSLGQGLEFLIYFQGNSAPDKSGLPSDRFSAERTGGSVSTLTIQRTQQEDSAVYLCASSSHGYGYTFGSGTRLTVV.

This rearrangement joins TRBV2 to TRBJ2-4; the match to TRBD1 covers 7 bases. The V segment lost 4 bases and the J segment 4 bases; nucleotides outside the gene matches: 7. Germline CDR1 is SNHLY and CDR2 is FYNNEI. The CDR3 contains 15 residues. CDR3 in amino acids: CASSAQDRSKNIQYF. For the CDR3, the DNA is TGTGCCAGCAGTGCCCAGGACAGGTCAAAAAACATTCAGTACTTC.

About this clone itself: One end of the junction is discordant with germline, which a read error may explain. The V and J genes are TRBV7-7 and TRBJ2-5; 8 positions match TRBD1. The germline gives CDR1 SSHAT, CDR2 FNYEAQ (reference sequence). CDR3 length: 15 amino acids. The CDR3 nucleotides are TGTGCTAGCAGCCAGAGGACAGGGACGACAGAGACCCAGTACTTC. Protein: CASSQRTGTTETQYF.

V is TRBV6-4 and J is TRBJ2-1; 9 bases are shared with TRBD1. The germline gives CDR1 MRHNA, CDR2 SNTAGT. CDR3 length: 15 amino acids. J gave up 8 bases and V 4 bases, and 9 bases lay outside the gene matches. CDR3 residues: CASSARGQGGDEQFF. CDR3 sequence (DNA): TGTGCCAGCAGTGCACGGGGACAGGGCGGCGATGAGCAGTTCTTC.

The CDR3 region has the DNA TGTGCCAGCAGCGCTAACAGTGGGCGAGAGACCCAGTACTTC. Protein sequence: CASSANSGRETQYF. The chain has TRBV11-2 and TRBJ2-5, with unresolved D. The V and J ends lost 5 bases and 4 bases respectively, with 14 bases between them. This CDR3 is 14 amino acids long. Germline values: CDR1 SGHAT, CDR2 FQNNGV.

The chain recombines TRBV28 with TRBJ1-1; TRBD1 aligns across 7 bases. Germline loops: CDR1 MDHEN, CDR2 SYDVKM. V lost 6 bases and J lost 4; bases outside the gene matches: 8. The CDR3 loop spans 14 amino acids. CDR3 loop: CASRTQGRGTEAFF. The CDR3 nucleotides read TGTGCCAGCAGGACACAGGGGAGAGGCACTGAAGCTTTCTTT. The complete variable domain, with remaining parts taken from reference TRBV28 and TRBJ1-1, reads DVKVTQSSRYLVKRTGEKVFLECVQDMDHENMFWYRQDPGLGLRLIYFSYDVKMKEKGDIPEGYSVSREKKERFSLILESASTNQTSMYLCASRTQGRGTEAFFGQGTRLTVV.

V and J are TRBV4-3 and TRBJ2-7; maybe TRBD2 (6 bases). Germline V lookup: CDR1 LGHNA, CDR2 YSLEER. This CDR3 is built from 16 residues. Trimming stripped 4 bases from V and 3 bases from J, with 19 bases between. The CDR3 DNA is TGCGCCAGCAGCCTCCAGACGGGACTCCATTACTACGAGCAGTACGTC. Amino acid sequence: CASSLQTGLHYYEQYV.

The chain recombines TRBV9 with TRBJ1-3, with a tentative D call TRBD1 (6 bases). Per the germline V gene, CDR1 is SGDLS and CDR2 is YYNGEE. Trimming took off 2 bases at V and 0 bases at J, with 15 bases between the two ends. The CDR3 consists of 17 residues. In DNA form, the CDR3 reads TGTGCCAGCAGCGTGGAGACAGGACGTTCCTCTGGAAACACCATATATTTT. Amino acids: CASSVETGRSSGNTIYF.

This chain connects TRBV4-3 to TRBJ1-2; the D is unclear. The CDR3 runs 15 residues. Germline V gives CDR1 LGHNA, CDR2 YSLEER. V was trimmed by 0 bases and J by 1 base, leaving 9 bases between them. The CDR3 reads CASSQDTNLNYGYTF. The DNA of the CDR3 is TGCGCCAGCAGCCAAGATACCAACCTTAACTATGGCTACACCTTC.

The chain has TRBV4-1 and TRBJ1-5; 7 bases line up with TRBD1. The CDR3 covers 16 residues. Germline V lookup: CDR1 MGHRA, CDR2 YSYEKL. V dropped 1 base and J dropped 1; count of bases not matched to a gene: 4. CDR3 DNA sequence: TGCGCCAGCAGCCAAGTACCGACAGGGAGCAATCAGCCCCAGCATTTT. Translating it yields CASSQVPTGSNQPQHF.

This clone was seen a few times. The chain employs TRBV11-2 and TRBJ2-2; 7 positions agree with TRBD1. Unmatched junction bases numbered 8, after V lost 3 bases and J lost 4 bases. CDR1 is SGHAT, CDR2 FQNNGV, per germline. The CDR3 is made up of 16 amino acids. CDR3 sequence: CASSLSTGVGTGELFF. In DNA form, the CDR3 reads TGTGCCAGCAGCTTGTCTACAGGGGTAGGCACCGGGGAGCTGTTTTTT.

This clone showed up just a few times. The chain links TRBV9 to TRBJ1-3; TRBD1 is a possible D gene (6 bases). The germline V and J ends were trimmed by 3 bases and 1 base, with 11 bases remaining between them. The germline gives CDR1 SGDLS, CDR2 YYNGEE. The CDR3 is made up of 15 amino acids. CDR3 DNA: TGTGCCAGCAGCGGGTCTACAGGGTCTGGAAACACCATATATTTT. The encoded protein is CASSGSTGSGNTIYF.